These T cell receptor beta chains were read from a single sample in a study of Graves' ophthalmopathy and Graves' hyperthyroidism. Using its own MiXCR run on the multiplex PCR reads, TCRdb lists one record per CDR3 protein. Of around 400,000 distinct CDR3 sequences listed, around 20% were seen once; the top ten hold 1.6%. Specimen: peripheral blood. The receptors originated from a young woman with Graves' ophthalmopathy. Each CDR3 is given with its conserved first and last residue. Each record gives: J gene, clone size, V gene, D gene, CDR3 protein, CDR3 DNA. The D gene is left open where the match is weak. Clone size is given for some rows only: seen once, a few or many times, or a class if the clone is expanded.

J gene: TRBJ1-1
clone size: NA
V gene: TRBV29-1
D gene: NA
CDR3 protein: CSVAGQRNTEAFF
CDR3 DNA: TGCAGCGTTGCAGGACAGCGTAACACTGAAGCTTTCTTT

J gene: TRBJ1-6
clone size: many
V gene: TRBV27
D gene: TRBD1
CDR3 protein: CASSSSQGWGNSPLHF
CDR3 DNA: TGTGCCAGCAGTAGTTCACAGGGGTGGGGGAATTCACCCCTCCACTTT

J gene: TRBJ1-5
clone size: many
V gene: TRBV11-2
D gene: TRBD1
CDR3 protein: CASSLSGQGAGQPQHF
CDR3 DNA: TGTGCCAGCAGCTTATCAGGACAGGGGGCGGGACAGCCCCAGCATTTT

J gene: TRBJ1-2
clone size: many
V gene: TRBV7-8
D gene: NA
CDR3 protein: CASSLDGTGANYGYTF
CDR3 DNA: TGTGCCAGCAGCTTAGATGGTACAGGAGCTAACTATGGCTACACCTTC

J gene: TRBJ2-5
clone size: many
V gene: TRBV12-3/TRBV12-4
D gene: NA
CDR3 protein: CASSFLVGRGLETQYF
CDR3 DNA: TGTGCCAGCAGTTTCCTTGTAGGGAGGGGGCTGGAGACCCAGTACTTC

J gene: TRBJ1-2
clone size: NA
V gene: TRBV19
D gene: NA
CDR3 protein: CASSIQTGHYGYTF
CDR3 DNA: TGTGCCAGTAGTATCCAGACAGGACACTATGGCTACACCTTC

J gene: TRBJ2-5
clone size: once
V gene: TRBV12-3/TRBV12-4
D gene: NA
CDR3 protein: CASCLRGQETQYF
CDR3 DNA: TGTGCCAGCTGTTTGAGGGGACAAGAGACCCAGTACTTC

J gene: TRBJ2-7
clone size: many
V gene: TRBV20-1
D gene: NA
CDR3 protein: CSAEPGSGHEQYF
CDR3 DNA: TGCAGTGCTGAGCCGGGATCAGGCCACGAGCAGTACTTC

J gene: TRBJ2-5
clone size: NA
V gene: TRBV10-3
D gene: TRBD1
CDR3 protein: CAISEPTRDRQETQYF
CDR3 DNA: TGTGCCATCAGTGAGCCCACCCGGGACAGACAAGAGACCCAGTACTTC

J gene: TRBJ2-5
clone size: NA
V gene: TRBV11-2
D gene: TRBD2
CDR3 protein: CASSLNRPDMAGATGETQYF
CDR3 DNA: TGTGCCAGCAGCTTAAATCGCCCCGACATGGCGGGAGCCACGGGAGAGACCCAGTACTTC

J gene: TRBJ1-1
clone size: many
V gene: TRBV28
D gene: NA
CDR3 protein: CASSTRQSVNTEAFF
CDR3 DNA: TGTGCCAGCAGTACCAGACAGAGCGTGAACACTGAAGCTTTCTTT

J gene: TRBJ2-7
clone size: many
V gene: TRBV6-2/TRBV6-3
D gene: NA
CDR3 protein: CASSRPPRDIWESSYEQYF
CDR3 DNA: TGTGCCAGCAGCCGACCCCCCCGGGACATCTGGGAAAGCTCCTACGAGCAGTACTTC

J gene: TRBJ1-6
clone size: many
V gene: TRBV6-2/TRBV6-3
D gene: NA
CDR3 protein: CASSYSMQGNSPLHF
CDR3 DNA: TGTGCCAGCAGTTACTCGATGCAGGGGAATTCACCCCTCCACTTT

J gene: TRBJ1-1
clone size: many
V gene: TRBV4-3
D gene: NA
CDR3 protein: CASSQDSRMNTEAFF
CDR3 DNA: TGCGCCAGCAGCCAAGATTCCCGGATGAACACTGAAGCTTTCTTT

J gene: TRBJ2-7
clone size: NA
V gene: TRBV29-1
D gene: TRBD1
CDR3 protein: CSVRDRGDSYEQYF
CDR3 DNA: TGCAGCGTGCGCGACAGGGGAGACTCCTACGAGCAGTACTTC

J gene: TRBJ2-2
clone size: many
V gene: TRBV4-3
D gene: NA
CDR3 protein: CASSQGDMAGELFF
CDR3 DNA: TGCGCCAGCAGCCAGGGGGACATGGCCGGGGAGCTGTTTTTT

J gene: TRBJ1-5
clone size: once
V gene: TRBV7-2
D gene: TRBD1
CDR3 protein: CASSLVGQGRQPQHF
CDR3 DNA: TGTGCCAGCAGCTTAGTAGGACAGGGGAGGCAGCCCCAGCATTTT